These 28 T cell receptor beta chains share one sample of origin, sequenced in a study of radiotherapy plus CTLA-4 blockade in lung cancer. Clones were read by immunoSEQ multiplex PCR, and TCRdb kept only the in-frame ones, dropping some. The data show tens of thousands of clones, under 85% seen once. This material consisted of peripheral blood, taken from a patient treated with radiotherapy plus ipilimumab. The receptors were sampled from a human donor with non-small cell lung cancer whose response to radiotherapy plus ipilimumab could not be evaluated.

This clone was recorded only once. The CDR3 loop reads CASSSSSGSRSYNEQFF. As DNA, the CDR3 is TGTGCCAGCAGCTCCTCTAGCGGGAGTAGGTCCTACAATGAGCAGTTCTTC. The chain combines TRBV5-4 with TRBJ2-1, with 10 bases lining up with TRBD2. Germline V lookup: CDR1 SGHNT, CDR2 YYREEE (reference sequence). V was pared by 3 bases and J by 1 base, with 7 bases of the junction left unmatched. This CDR3 is 17 amino acids long. Drawing the rest from reference TRBV5-4 and TRBJ2-1, the complete variable domain is ETGVTQSPTHLIKTRGQQVTLRCSSQSGHNTVSWYQQALGQGPQFIFQYYREEENGRGNFPPRFSGLQFPNYSSELNVNALELDDSALYLCASSSSSGSRSYNEQFFGPGTRLTVL.

CDR3 residues: CASRRDYETGELFF. Written as DNA, the CDR3 is TGTGCCAGCCGCCGGGACTACGAGACCGGGGAGCTGTTTTTT. The J gene is TRBJ2-2, the V gene TRBV27; 7 positions match TRBD2. V trimming: 8 bases; J trimming: 5 bases; junction bases outside the gene matches: 8. This CDR3 contains 14 residues. Per the germline V gene, CDR1 is MNHEY and CDR2 is SMNVEV (reference sequence).

The genes are TRBV27 and TRBJ2-1; TRBD2 matches 7 bases. The CDR3 is 15 amino acids. After removal of 2 bases from V and 12 bases from J, the junction contained 13 bases not matched to a gene. Germline V gene sequence: CDR1 MNHEY, CDR2 SMNVEV (reference sequence). For the CDR3, the DNA is TGTGCCAGCAGTTTAATGCTAGCGGAGAGGAGGTTGCAGTTCTTC. Protein: CASSLMLAERRLQFF.

In regard to this clone: The germline gene is not matched at one end of the junction; a read error may be the cause. The chain links TRBV5-4 to TRBJ2-1, with 7 bases aligning to TRBD2. Germline values: CDR1 SGHNT, CDR2 YYREEE (reference sequence). The CDR3 has 14 amino acids. CDR3 amino acids: CASREAGENNGQFF. The CDR3 bases are TGTGCCAGCAGGGAGGCGGGAGAGAACAATGGGCAGTTCTTC.

The chain combines TRBV5-4 with TRBJ2-1, with D perhaps matching TRBD2 (5 bases). The length of the CDR3 is 14 residues. V was shortened by 1 base and J by 1 base, with 6 bases between the two germline ends. Germline loops: CDR1 SGHNT, CDR2 YYREEE (reference sequence). The CDR3 nucleotides read TGTGCCAGCAGCTTGACTAGATCCTACAATGAGCAGTTCTTC. Protein: CASSLTRSYNEQFF.

V usage is TRBV2 and J usage is TRBJ1-1, with 7 positions matching TRBD1. This CDR3 comprises 15 residues. Germline V gene lookup returns CDR1 SNHLY and CDR2 FYNNEI. Trimming at V came to 5 bases and at J to 0 bases, leaving 6 bases not matched to a gene. CDR3 sequence (DNA): TGTGCCAGCAGTCGACAGGGTCACGTGAACACTGAAGCTTTCTTT. It specifies CASSRQGHVNTEAFF.

A few counts support this clone. V and J are TRBV5-5 and TRBJ2-2; 9 bases agree with TRBD1. Trimming removed 3 bases from V and 6 bases from J; junction bases left unmatched: 3. The CDR3 length is 14 residues. Germline lookup yields CDR1 SGHKS and CDR2 YYEKEE (reference sequence). CDR3: CASSSRTGAGELFF. CDR3 nucleotides: TGTGCCAGCAGCTCCAGGACAGGGGCCGGGGAGCTGTTTTTT.

CDR3 residues: CASSPNWDRQETQYF. DNA for the CDR3: TGTGCCAGCTCACCGAACTGGGACAGACAAGAGACCCAGTACTTC. The genes are TRBV18 and TRBJ2-5, with 7 bases fitting TRBD1. CDR1 is KGHSH, CDR2 LQKENI, per germline. The CDR3 consists of 15 residues. V was pared by 3 bases and J by 2 bases, with 6 bases of the junction left unmatched.

V is TRBV5-1 and J is TRBJ2-1; 8 bases are a match to TRBD2. The V and J ends lost 0 bases and 1 base, in that order; junction bases with no gene match: 3. Germline V gives CDR1 SGHRS, CDR2 YFSETQ. This CDR3 contains 16 residues. CDR3 DNA sequence: TGCGCCAGCAGCTTGGTCCCGGGAGGGTCCTACAATGAGCAGTTCTTC. This gives the protein CASSLVPGGSYNEQFF. The full variable domain, rest sourced from reference TRBV5-1 and TRBJ2-1, is KAGVTQTPRYLIKTRGQQVTLSCSPISGHRSVSWYQQTPGQGLQFLFEYFSETQRNKGNFPGRFSGRQFSNSRSEMNVSTLELGDSALYLCASSLVPGGSYNEQFFGPGTRLTVL.

The chain recombines TRBV6-6 with TRBJ1-2, with D perhaps matching TRBD1 (5 bases). The CDR3 has 13 residues. From germline, CDR1 is MNHNY and CDR2 SVGAGI (reference sequence). V lost 5 bases to trimming and J lost 4 bases, with 11 bases between them. The CDR3 reads CASSGAGSYGYTF. The DNA of the CDR3 is TGTGCCAGCAGTGGAGCAGGGTCCTATGGCTACACCTTC.

A few counts support this clone. CDR3 in amino acids: CASSFAGPLMQYF. For the CDR3, the DNA is TGTGCCAGCAGCTTTGCTGGGCCCCTTATGCAGTATTTT. V usage is TRBV7-9 and J usage is TRBJ2-3; D is unclear. V was shortened by 3 bases and J by 11 bases, with 15 bases between the two germline ends. Germline V gives CDR1 SEHNR, CDR2 FQNEAQ (reference sequence). The CDR3 extends over 13 amino acids.

The CDR3 sequence: CASSQISGTSLGQFF. The DNA of the CDR3 is TGTGCCAGCAGCCAAATTAGCGGGACCTCGCTCGGGCAGTTCTTC. The chain has TRBV14 and TRBJ2-1; 8 bases are a match to TRBD2. Germline CDR1 SGHDN, CDR2 FVKESK. Trimming took 2 bases from V and 12 from J; bases not matched to a gene: 12. This CDR3 is 15 amino acids long.

The rearrangement links TRBV25-1 to TRBJ1-1; 8 bases line up with TRBD1. CDR1 and CDR2 from the germline V gene are MGHDK and SYGVNS. The V and J ends lost 2 bases and 0 bases, in that order; junction bases with no gene match: 5. The CDR3 runs 16 residues. CDR3 nucleotide sequence: TGTGCCAGCAGTGAAAACAGGGGGGCTATGAACACTGAAGCTTTCTTT. Its protein product is CASSENRGAMNTEAFF. Based on the CDR3 plus reference TRBV25-1 and TRBJ1-1, the full variable domain is EADIYQTPRYLVIGTGKKITLECSQTMGHDKMYWYQQDPGMELHLIHYSYGVNSTEKGDLSSESTVSRIRTEHFPLTLESARPSHTSQYLCASSENRGAMNTEAFFGQGTRLTVV.

The chain is built from TRBV15 and TRBJ1-5, with D unclear. The V and J ends lost 4 bases and 5 bases respectively, with 9 bases between them. From germline, CDR1 is LNHNV and CDR2 YYDKDF (reference sequence). This CDR3 contains 13 residues. The CDR3 DNA reads TGTGCCACCAGCACCGCCGGGTATCAGCCCCAGCATTTT. Translated, it gives CATSTAGYQPQHF. The full variable domain, rest sourced from reference TRBV15 and TRBJ1-5, is DAMVIQNPRYQVTQFGKPVTLSCSQTLNHNVMYWYQQKSSQAPKLLFHYYDKDFNNEADTPDNFQSRRPNTSFCFLDIRSPGLGDTAMYLCATSTAGYQPQHFGDGTRLSIL.

V and J are TRBV10-2 and TRBJ2-3; D may be TRBD2 (6 bases). The germline V and J ends were trimmed by 1 base and 2 bases, with 10 bases remaining between them. The CDR3 length is 15 residues. Germline V gene data show CDR1 as WSHSY and CDR2 as SAAADI. CDR3 nucleotide sequence: TGCGCCAGCAGTGAGTTTGGCGGGATCACAGATACGCAGTATTTT. Encoded protein: CASSEFGGITDTQYF.

The chain joins TRBV29-1 to TRBJ2-6; weak D call: TRBD1 (5 bases). Trimming shortened V by 7 bases and J by 0 bases, and 10 bases separated the two germline ends. The V gene's germline CDR1 is SQVTM and CDR2 ANQGSEA. The CDR3 is made up of 14 amino acids. CDR3 loop: CSADTSSGANVLTF. The CDR3 nucleotides read TGCAGCGCGGACACAAGCTCTGGGGCCAACGTCCTGACTTTC.

As to this clone: Since a much larger clone is just one base distant, this may be a read error. The chain is built from TRBV6-1 and TRBJ2-7; TRBD2 matches at 11 bases. The trim removed 4 bases at V and 2 bases at J, leaving 1 base unmatched. The CDR3 contains 14 residues. Germline V gene lookup returns CDR1 MNHNS and CDR2 SASEGT. The CDR3 region has the DNA TGTGCCAGCAGTGGACTAGCGGGGACCTACGAGCAGTACTTC. Its translation: CASSGLAGTYEQYF.

The chain combines TRBV5-1 with TRBJ1-1; TRBD1 aligns across 7 bases. Losses at the gene ends were 0 bases for V and 4 bases for J; bases not matched to a gene: 6. The CDR3 is 15 residues long. Germline-derived CDR1 and CDR2 are SGHRS and YFSETQ. The CDR3 is CASSLVEGASTEAFF. CDR3 coding DNA: TGCGCCAGCAGCTTGGTTGAGGGGGCGAGCACTGAAGCTTTCTTT.

The chain uses TRBV18 and TRBJ2-7; tentatively, D is TRBD1 (6 bases). This CDR3 region has 14 residues. With 2 bases removed from V and 6 bases from J, the gap between germline ends came to 14 bases. The germline V gene encodes CDR1 KGHSH and CDR2 LQKENI. The CDR3 is CASSPGTPSLEQYF. The CDR3 region has the DNA TGTGCCAGCTCACCAGGGACACCGTCCCTCGAGCAGTACTTC. Complete variable domain (other parts from reference TRBV18 and TRBJ2-7): NAGVMQNPRHLVRRRGQEARLRCSPMKGHSHVYWYRQLPEEGLKFMVYLQKENIIDESGMPKERFSAEFPKEGPSILRIQQVVRGDSAAYFCASSPGTPSLEQYFGPGTRLTVT.

The J gene is TRBJ2-1, the V gene TRBV2, with D maybe TRBD1 (7 bases). V shed 2 bases and J shed 6 bases, with 11 bases lying between them. Germline CDR1 is SNHLY and CDR2 is FYNNEI. This CDR3 spans 14 amino acids. The CDR3 DNA reads TGTGCCAGCAGTGAATGGCAGGGGGGCAATGAGCAGTTCTTC. Translation gives CASSEWQGGNEQFF. Full variable domain (missing parts from reference TRBV2 and TRBJ2-1): EPEVTQTPSHQVTQMGQEVILRCVPISNHLYFYWYRQILGQKVEFLVSFYNNEISEKSEIFDDQFSVERPDGSNFTLKIRSTKLEDSAMYFCASSEWQGGNEQFFGPGTRLTVL.

The rearrangement uses TRBV10-2 and TRBJ2-5; 12 bases agree with TRBD2. There are 14 residues in the CDR3. Germline trimming cut 3 bases from V and 4 bases from J; bases unmatched to any gene: 0. Germline V gives CDR1 WSHSY, CDR2 SAAADI. The CDR3 protein is CASSELAGGETQYF. The CDR3 coding sequence is TGCGCCAGCAGTGAACTAGCGGGAGGAGAGACCCAGTACTTC.

The chain employs TRBV6-1 and TRBJ1-5; a weak D match, TRBD1 (5 bases). CDR3 length: 12 amino acids. The V gene lost 6 bases and the J gene lost 16 bases, with 19 bases spanning the gap. Per germline, CDR1 MNHNS and CDR2 SASEGT. DNA of the CDR3: TGTGCCAGCAGCCGGGGGGTGAGAACCCCCCATTTT. This translates into CASSRGVRTPHF.

J is TRBJ1-1 and V is TRBV7-2; 7 bases fit TRBD1. Germline-derived CDR1 and CDR2 are SGHTA and FQGNSA. CDR3 length: 14 residues. V lost 4 bases, J lost 4 bases, and 6 bases stayed unmatched. The CDR3 spells CASSSQGDGTEAFF. CDR3 bases: TGTGCCAGCAGCTCTCAGGGGGATGGCACTGAAGCTTTCTTT.

The chain uses TRBV30 and TRBJ1-5, with 10 bases aligning to TRBD1. The CDR3 consists of 13 residues. V lost 2 bases, J lost 7 bases, and 2 bases stayed unmatched. Germline lookup yields CDR1 GTSNPN and CDR2 SVGIG (reference sequence). Here the CDR3 DNA reads TGTGCCTGGAGTCGACAGGGGGCGCAGCCCCAGCATTTT. It encodes CAWSRQGAQPQHF.

This chain joins TRBV10-3 and TRBJ1-5; TRBD1 might be the D (6 bases). CDR1 and CDR2 from the germline V gene are ENHRY and SYGVKD. The CDR3 extends over 16 amino acids. V lost 0 bases and J 3 bases, leaving 12 bases between the germline ends. The CDR3 nucleotides read TGTGCCATCAGTGAGTCGACGGGGGGGCCCAATCAGCCCCAGCATTTT. Encoded protein: CAISESTGGPNQPQHF.

This sequence joins TRBV28 and TRBJ2-1; the D gene is possibly TRBD2 (5 bases). Deletions cut 6 bases from V and 4 bases from J, with 13 bases between. This CDR3 has 14 residues. Germline V gene sequence: CDR1 MDHEN, CDR2 SYDVKM. The chain's CDR3 is CASSGISPYNEQFF. The CDR3 region has the DNA TGTGCCAGCAGCGGGATTTCGCCTTACAATGAGCAGTTCTTC.

J is TRBJ2-5 and V is TRBV5-1; a weak D match, TRBD1 (6 bases). This CDR3 region has 14 residues. Trimming removed 5 bases from V and 1 base from J, with 12 bases in between. From germline, CDR1 is SGHRS and CDR2 YFSETQ. The CDR3 nucleotides read TGCGCCAGCAGATCTCAGGGGACCCAAGAGACCCAGTACTTC. This gives the protein CASRSQGTQETQYF.

This chain connects TRBV7-2 to TRBJ2-3; 7 bases fit TRBD1. The J segment lost 4 bases and the V segment lost 4 bases, leaving 2 bases of the junction unmatched. CDR1 is SGHTA, CDR2 FQGNSA, per germline. The CDR3 consists of 13 residues. DNA for the CDR3: TGTGCCAGCAGCTCACAGGGGTCAGATACGCAGTATTTT. Amino acids: CASSSQGSDTQYF.